This TCR beta chain was profiled in a study of T cell changes during pregnancy in multiple sclerosis. Using immunoSEQ multiplex PCR, the repertoire was profiled, and TCRdb retains in-frame clones only, with some absent. The sample gives fewer than 35,000 clones, approximately 94% of which show up once; 0.4% to 0.5% is in the top ten. Within the sample, this clone is medium-sized. Between the trimmed V and J ends, which lost 4 bases and 2 bases, there was a span of 9 bases. CDR1 is SNHLY, CDR2 FYNNEI, per germline. This CDR3 is 14 amino acids long. The V and J genes are TRBV2 and TRBJ1-3; D remains ambiguous. The sequence came from a female donor with multiple sclerosis, enrolled in a pregnancy study. The sample in question was CD4+ T cells from peripheral blood mononuclear cells, obtained in the second trimester of pregnancy. DNA of the CDR3: TGTGCCAGCAGTGCTGCGCAGGCTGGAAACACCATATATTTT. This gives the protein CASSAAQAGNTIYF. Full variable domain (rest looked up from reference TRBV2 and TRBJ1-3): EPEVTQTPSHQVTQMGQEVILRCVPISNHLYFYWYRQILGQKVEFLVSFYNNEISEKSEIFDDQFSVERPDGSNFTLKIRSTKLEDSAMYFCASSAAQAGNTIYFGEGSWLTVV.